This T cell receptor (beta chain) was recovered during a study of identical twins. Points from the study as a whole: Zero-insertion analyses might be partly confounded by invariant T cells like MAIT and iNKT.

TCRdb used MiXCR to reprocess the 5' RACE reads, holding one entry per CDR3 protein. The sample shows around 240,000 distinct CDR3 sequences, 10% of them seen only once. Trimming stripped 0 bases from V and 4 bases from J, with 13 bases between. CDR1 SGHRS and CDR2 YFSETQ come from the germline V gene. This CDR3 comprises 15 residues. This clonotype was recorded a few times. Its antigen remains unidentified. The V gene is TRBV5-1, the J gene TRBJ1-2; D remains unclear. The sequenced material came from memory T cells sorted from blood. The TCR originated in a man between 45 and 60 years old in good health. The CDR3 DNA reads as TGCGCCAGCAGCTTGGAGCCAGGAAGCCTCTATGGCTACACCTTC. Amino acids: CASSLEPGSLYGYTF.